These 25 T cell receptor beta chains were all obtained from the same sample, sequenced in a study of CD8+ T cells in alopecia areata (dated by TCRdb to between 2017 and 2018). Interpreted using the paper, the time point label stands for: 24 weeks on oral tofacitinib. Interpreted using the paper, the treatment or condition label stands for: oral pan-JAK inhibitor, 5-10 mg twice daily. The library was built by means of the immunoSEQ multiplex PCR assay. To provide template for TCR sequencing, every sample had RNA extracted and reverse transcribed into cDNA. TCRdb retrieved this table from immuneACCESS and kept in-frame rearrangements only. Not all clones are present; in checked studies, unresolved V genes account for under half, and no reason is known for the remainder. The sample yields under 350,000 clones; roughly 64% were counted once. In total, the top ten clones hold about 1.7% of the sample.

The starting material was CD4+ T cells sorted from blood, obtained at week 24, from a patient treated with tofacitinib. The receptors shown here come from a human donor with alopecia areata.

The rearrangement links TRBV28 to TRBJ2-2, with D hard to call. Deletions cut 3 bases from V and 1 base from J, with 12 bases between. CDR3 length: 16 residues. Germline V gene lookup returns CDR1 MDHEN and CDR2 SYDVKM. The CDR3 nucleotides are TGTGCCAGCAGTTTCAATCCGAGTCAGAACACCGGGGAGCTGTTTTTT. Encoded protein: CASSFNPSQNTGELFF.

The chain recombines TRBV7-9 with TRBJ2-2; no firm D call. Germline V gene sequence: CDR1 SEHNR, CDR2 FQNEAQ (reference sequence). CDR3 length: 14 amino acids. Trimming removed 3 bases from V and 0 bases from J, with 5 bases in between. CDR3 sequence: CASSLTTNTGELFF. CDR3 nucleotide sequence: TGTGCCAGCAGCTTGACCACGAACACCGGGGAGCTGTTTTTT.

J is TRBJ2-4 and V is TRBV4-3; 8 bases are a match to TRBD1. V shed 5 bases and J 3 bases; nucleotides not matched to a gene: 3. The CDR3 has 14 residues. Germline CDR1 and CDR2: LGHNA and YSLEER. CDR3: CASSIQGDKNIQYF. The CDR3 nucleotides are TGCGCCAGCAGCATACAGGGGGACAAAAACATTCAGTACTTC.

This clone was seen only a few times. This sequence joins TRBV13 and TRBJ2-7; D perhaps matches TRBD2 (5 bases). The CDR3 consists of 13 residues. Trimming took off 5 bases at V and 6 bases at J, with 14 bases between the two ends. Germline CDR1 is PRHDT and CDR2 is FYEKMQ (reference sequence). The DNA of the CDR3 is TGTGCCAGCAGCACTAGATTTGAGGGCGAGCAGTACTTC. Amino acid sequence: CASSTRFEGEQYF.

The chain carries TRBV5-6 and TRBJ1-3; no clear D gene. V was trimmed by 6 bases and J by 2 bases, leaving 6 bases between them. There are 12 residues in the CDR3. Looked up from germline, CDR1 is SGHDT and CDR2 is YYEEEE. CDR3 sequence reads: CASISPGNTIYF. The CDR3 DNA reads TGTGCCAGCATATCGCCTGGAAACACCATATATTTT.

The J gene is TRBJ1-2, the V gene TRBV11-1; TRBD1 might be the D (6 bases). The CDR3 runs 13 residues. Deletions cut 5 bases from V and 8 bases from J, with 15 bases between. Germline V CDR1 and CDR2: SGHAT, FQDESV (reference sequence). CDR3: CASSAGQNGGYTF. As DNA, the CDR3 is TGTGCCAGCAGCGCCGGACAGAACGGCGGCTACACCTTC.

This rearrangement joins TRBV5-1 to TRBJ2-1; D is perhaps TRBD1 or TRBD2 (5 bases each). The CDR3 loop spans 15 amino acids. Germline CDR1 and CDR2: SGHRS and YFSETQ. The V gene lost 0 bases and the J gene lost 3 bases, with 10 bases spanning the gap. The CDR3 region is CASSLAGADYNEQFF. In nucleotides, the CDR3 is TGCGCCAGCAGCTTGGCCGGGGCGGACTACAATGAGCAGTTCTTC. Variable domain in full (rest from reference TRBV5-1 and TRBJ2-1): KAGVTQTPRYLIKTRGQQVTLSCSPISGHRSVSWYQQTPGQGLQFLFEYFSETQRNKGNFPGRFSGRQFSNSRSEMNVSTLELGDSALYLCASSLAGADYNEQFFGPGTRLTVL.

The rearrangement links TRBV28 to TRBJ1-5; D call uncertain. The CDR3 covers 15 residues. V lost 7 bases and J lost 5, with 18 bases in between. Looked up from germline, CDR1 is MDHEN and CDR2 is SYDVKM. CDR3 nucleotide sequence: TGTGCCAGCATTTCTCAACGGATAAGGGATCAGCCCCAGCATTTT. Its translation: CASISQRIRDQPQHF.

The CDR3: CASSATGGGSYNEQFF. CDR3 sequence (DNA): TGTGCCAGTAGCGCTACAGGGGGCGGCTCCTACAATGAGCAGTTCTTC. This chain links TRBV19 with TRBJ2-1; 9 bases line up with TRBD1. The CDR3 runs to 16 residues. The V gene's germline CDR1 is LNHDA and CDR2 SQIVND (reference sequence). Trimming removed 6 bases from V and 0 bases from J; junction bases left unmatched: 6.

The V call is TRBV7-2, the J call TRBJ1-2; D remains unclear. CDR3 length: 14 residues. Deletions cut 4 bases from V and 7 bases from J, with 16 bases between. Germline CDR1 and CDR2: SGHTA and FQGNSA. CDR3 DNA: TGTGCCAGCAGCTCGAGCCCGGTCTCCGGTGGCTACACCTTC. Translated, it gives CASSSSPVSGGYTF. The full variable domain, with the rest looked up from reference TRBV7-2 and TRBJ1-2, is GAGVSQSPSNKVTEKGKDVELRCDPISGHTALYWYRQSLGQGLEFLIYFQGNSAPDKSGLPSDRFSAERTGGSVSTLTIQRTQQEDSAVYLCASSSSPVSGGYTFGSGTRLTVV.

This chain uses TRBV30 with TRBJ2-6; D is undetermined. Germline assignment: CDR1 GTSNPN and CDR2 SVGIG (reference sequence). V was pared by 0 bases and J by 0 bases, with 6 bases between. The CDR3 covers 15 residues. The CDR3 reads CAWSVSSSGANVLTF. In DNA form, the CDR3 reads TGTGCCTGGAGTGTGTCTAGCTCTGGGGCCAACGTCCTGACTTTC. The full variable domain, its missing parts supplied by reference TRBV30 and TRBJ2-6, is SQTIHQWPATLVQPVGSPLSLECTVEGTSNPNLYWYRQAAGRGLQLLFYSVGIGQISSEVPQNLSASRPQDRQFILSSKKLLLSDSGFYLCAWSVSSSGANVLTFGAGSRLTVL.

This sequence joins TRBV11-2 and TRBJ2-7; tentative D call: TRBD1 (5 bases). Germline CDR1 reads SGHAT; CDR2 reads FQNNGV. Trimming took off 2 bases at V and 2 bases at J, with 13 bases between the two ends. The CDR3 contains 15 residues. CDR3 coding DNA: TGTGCCAGCAGCTTAAAGGGGAATCCCCCCTACGAGCAGTACTTC. The encoded protein is CASSLKGNPPYEQYF.

This clone occurred a few times. The chain carries TRBV4-1 and TRBJ2-7, with D maybe TRBD1 (5 bases). The V end was cut by 3 bases, the J end by 2 bases, with 14 bases between. The CDR3 runs to 15 residues. Germline CDR1 and CDR2: MGHRA and YSYEKL. The CDR3 region is CASSHPTVSTYEQYF. The CDR3 DNA follows: TGCGCCAGCAGCCATCCGACAGTTTCCACCTACGAGCAGTACTTC.

The genes are TRBV9 and TRBJ1-2; no firm D call. V was shortened by 0 bases and J by 2 bases, with 11 bases between the two germline ends. Germline assignment: CDR1 SGDLS and CDR2 YYNGEE. This CDR3 spans 15 amino acids. The CDR3 DNA reads as TGTGCCAGCAGCGTAGCACCCGAGGGCAACTATGGCTACACCTTC. It codes for CASSVAPEGNYGYTF.

The rearrangement joins TRBV29-1 to TRBJ1-2; a possible D gene is TRBD1 (5 bases). The CDR3 is 12 residues long. Per germline, CDR1 SQVTM and CDR2 ANQGSEA. V was shortened by 3 bases and J by 4 bases, with 9 bases between the two germline ends. In DNA, the CDR3 is TGCAGCGTTGATGGGGCAAGCTATGGCTACACCTTC. It is translated as CSVDGASYGYTF.

The chain recombines TRBV15 with TRBJ1-2, with D hard to call. Looked up from germline, CDR1 is LNHNV and CDR2 is YYDKDF (reference sequence). This CDR3 is 12 amino acids long. The V gene lost 0 bases and the J gene lost 8 bases, with 7 bases spanning the gap. The CDR3 DNA sequence: TGTGCCACCAGCAGAGATAAAAGGGGCTACACCTTC. Residues: CATSRDKRGYTF.

The V and J genes are TRBV30 and TRBJ2-1; 9 nucleotides align to TRBD2. The V segment lost 2 bases and the J segment 4 bases; nucleotides outside the gene matches: 3. Germline V gene sequence: CDR1 GTSNPN, CDR2 SVGIG (reference sequence). This CDR3 spans 14 amino acids. The chain's CDR3 is CAWSRLAEYNEQFF. As DNA, the CDR3 is TGTGCCTGGAGTCGACTAGCGGAGTACAATGAGCAGTTCTTC.

This clone was detected only once. The chain is built from TRBV25-1 and TRBJ1-5; a possible D gene is TRBD1 (6 bases). The CDR3 consists of 13 residues. Trimming took off 5 bases at V and 4 bases at J, with 9 bases between the two ends. Germline CDR1 and CDR2: MGHDK and SYGVNS. This CDR3 is CASSSTGNQPQHF. CDR3 DNA: TGTGCCAGCAGTTCCACAGGGAATCAGCCCCAGCATTTT.

This clone was seen a few times. The chain couples TRBV1 to TRBJ1-6; no DNA check was done on the table's D call, TRBD1. TRBV1 is assigned pseudogene status. CDR3 length: 16 amino acids. CDR3 protein: CTSSHYRGPYNSPLHF. The CDR3 nucleotides are TGCACCAGCAGCCATTACAGGGGCCCCTATAATTCACCCCTCCACTTT.

This sequence joins TRBV29-1 and TRBJ1-1, with 9 bases identical to TRBD1. This CDR3 is 14 amino acids long. Germline assignment: CDR1 SQVTM and CDR2 ANQGSEA. V was pared by 6 bases and J by 1 base, with 6 bases of the junction left unmatched. The CDR3 nucleotides read TGCAGCGTCCGGACAGGGGAGGGGAACACTGAAGCTTTCTTT. Amino acids: CSVRTGEGNTEAFF.

V gene TRBV4-1 combines with J gene TRBJ2-4; D call uncertain. Per germline, CDR1 MGHRA and CDR2 YSYEKL. This CDR3 has 15 amino acids. Trimming left V 4 bases short and J 0 bases short, with 10 bases between. CDR3 DNA sequence: TGCGCCAGCAGCCCGTTAGGAGCAGCCAAAAACATTCAGTACTTC. Encoded protein: CASSPLGAAKNIQYF.

The V and J genes are TRBV2 and TRBJ1-6, with TRBD1 matching 10 bases. J gave up 6 bases and V 5 bases, and 7 bases lay outside the gene matches. The CDR3 extends over 16 amino acids. The germline CDR1 and CDR2 sequences are SNHLY and FYNNEI. The DNA for the CDR3 is TGTGCCAGCAGTTCGGACAGGGGGAACCTTAATTCACCCCTCCACTTT. It is translated as CASSSDRGNLNSPLHF.

CDR3 in amino acids: CASSRRTGMNSPLHF. The CDR3 DNA reads as TGCGCCAGCAGCCGAAGGACAGGGATGAATTCACCCCTCCACTTT. J is TRBJ1-6 and V is TRBV5-1; 8 bases align to TRBD1. Trimming took 4 bases from V and 7 from J; bases not matched to a gene: 7. The CDR3 length is 15 residues. Germline V CDR1 and CDR2: SGHRS, YFSETQ. The whole variable domain, remainder taken from reference TRBV5-1 and TRBJ1-6, is KAGVTQTPRYLIKTRGQQVTLSCSPISGHRSVSWYQQTPGQGLQFLFEYFSETQRNKGNFPGRFSGRQFSNSRSEMNVSTLELGDSALYLCASSRRTGMNSPLHFGNGTRLTVT.

The chain links TRBV18 to TRBJ2-6; D gene uncertain. This CDR3 is 16 amino acids long. Germline lookup yields CDR1 KGHSH and CDR2 LQKENI. The V end was cut by 3 bases, the J end by 0 bases, with 9 bases between. CDR3 protein: CASSPRGPSGANVLTF. CDR3 sequence (DNA): TGTGCCAGCTCACCCCGCGGTCCCTCTGGGGCCAACGTCCTGACTTTC.

V is TRBV15 and J is TRBJ2-1, with 8 bases identical to TRBD1. This CDR3 region has 16 residues. V trimming: 3 bases; J trimming: 2 bases; junction bases outside the gene matches: 6. Germline CDR1 is LNHNV and CDR2 is YYDKDF (reference sequence). The CDR3 DNA follows: TGTGCCACCAGCAGTTTCGGACAGGGTACCTACAATGAGCAGTTCTTC. Translated: CATSSFGQGTYNEQFF.